A selection of T cell receptor beta chains follows, all from one sample in a study of T cells in Graves' hyperthyroidism and ophthalmopathy. TCRdb reprocessed the multiplex PCR reads via MiXCR and lists one record per CDR3 protein. The data show approximately 400,000 distinct CDR3 sequences, roughly 25% seen once. The sample taken for sequencing was blood. Receptor source: a man aged 45 to 65 with Graves' hyperthyroidism. Each CDR3 is given with its conserved first and last residue. A D gene is named only where the DNA matches it firmly. Clone size, where shown, is once, few, many, or a class for clones that have expanded.

J,size,V,D,CDR3,DNA
TRBJ2-7,many,TRBV11-2,.,CASSRWVGTVSYEQYF,TGTGCCAGCAGCCGCTGGGTCGGGACGGTGTCCTACGAGCAGTACTTC
TRBJ1-1,.,TRBV6-1,.,CASKLRVNTEAFF,TGTGCCAGCAAATTGAGGGTCAACACTGAAGCTTTCTTT
TRBJ2-7,many,TRBV11-2,.,CASSFADYEQYF,TGTGCCAGCAGCTTTGCTGACTACGAGCAGTACTTC
TRBJ2-2,many,TRBV10-3,TRBD1,CAISGGQATGELFF,TGTGCCATCAGTGGTGGACAGGCCACCGGGGAGCTGTTTTTT
TRBJ2-7,many,TRBV3-1,.,CASSQTHYEQYF,TGTGCCAGCAGCCAAACTCACTACGAGCAGTACTTC
TRBJ2-3,.,TRBV12-3/TRBV12-4,.,CASGEVAAARHTQYF,TGTGCCAGCGGGGAAGTAGCGGCAGCTCGACATACGCAGTATTTT
TRBJ1-1,.,TRBV12-3/TRBV12-4,.,CASSLGHQKAFF,TGTGCCAGCAGTTTGGGACACCAAAAAGCTTTCTTT
TRBJ2-2,.,TRBV6-1,.,CASSETPTRNGELFF,TGTGCCAGCAGTGAAACCCCGACTAGAAACGGGGAGCTGTTTTTT
TRBJ2-5,.,TRBV20-1,TRBD1,CSARTGSRTQYF,TGCAGTGCCCGGACAGGGTCTAGGACCCAGTACTTC
TRBJ2-1,.,TRBV6-1,TRBD2,CASRETSGYYNEQFF,TGTGCCAGCAGAGAAACTAGCGGATACTACAATGAGCAGTTCTTC
TRBJ2-6,.,TRBV5-1,.,CASSLGHRSGANVPTF,TGCGCCAGCAGCTTGGGACACCGTTCTGGGGCCAACGTCCCGACTTTC
TRBJ2-5,few,TRBV20-1,.,CSARGDGPETQYF,TGCAGTGCTAGGGGGGATGGGCCGGAGACCCAGTACTTC
TRBJ1-1,many,TRBV28,.,CASSSHREANTEAFF,TGTGCCAGCAGTTCACACAGGGAGGCGAACACTGAAGCTTTCTTT
TRBJ1-1,many,TRBV29-1,.,CSAGSDSIYTEAFF,TGCAGCGCTGGATCGGACAGTATCTACACTGAAGCTTTCTTT
TRBJ2-1,.,TRBV5-1,TRBD2,CASSSTGRADEQFF,TGCGCCAGCAGCTCGACTGGGAGGGCGGACGAGCAGTTCTTC
TRBJ1-2,.,TRBV6-1,.,CASNHDRSPRYGYTF,TGTGCCAGCAACCACGACAGGTCCCCTCGCTATGGCTACACCTTC
TRBJ2-5,few,TRBV3-1,.,CASSLRPGETQYF,TGTGCCAGCAGCTTGAGACCCGGCGAGACCCAGTACTTC
TRBJ1-2,few,TRBV3-1,.,CASSQVGTAVGGYTF,TGTGCCAGCAGCCAAGTGGGCACGGCCGTCGGGGGCTACACCTTC
TRBJ2-5,few,TRBV24-1,.,CATSLGGRETQYF,TGTGCCACCAGTTTGGGGGGCAGAGAGACCCAGTACTTC
TRBJ2-5,many,TRBV11-2,TRBD2,CASSSGLAGFGETQYF,TGTGCCAGCAGCTCCGGACTAGCGGGATTCGGAGAGACCCAGTACTTC
TRBJ1-4,few,TRBV15,TRBD1,CATSREMGQGEKLFF,TGTGCCACCAGCAGAGAAATGGGACAGGGTGAAAAACTGTTTTTT
TRBJ2-1,few,TRBV5-1,TRBD2,CASSPGTTPNEQFF,TGCGCCAGCAGCCCCGGGACTACCCCCAATGAGCAGTTCTTC
TRBJ2-1,.,TRBV4-1,.,CASSQDGAEPSYNEQFF,TGCGCCAGCAGCCAAGATGGGGCGGAGCCCTCCTACAATGAGCAGTTCTTC
TRBJ2-1,many,TRBV24-1,.,CATSDPAAGSYNEQFF,TGTGCCACCAGTGATCCGGCAGCGGGCTCCTACAATGAGCAGTTCTTC
TRBJ2-3,.,TRBV2,.,CASSEAGSSTDTQYF,TGTGCCAGCAGTGAAGCGGGGTCTAGCACAGATACGCAGTATTTT
TRBJ2-1,.,TRBV7-2,TRBD2,CASSPTSGRAYEQFF,TGTGCCAGCAGCCCCACTAGCGGGAGGGCCTATGAGCAGTTCTTC
TRBJ2-1,many,TRBV2,TRBD2,CASSDLREGYNEQFF,TGTGCCAGCAGTGATTTGCGGGAGGGGTACAATGAGCAGTTCTTC
TRBJ1-2,.,TRBV24-1,.,CATFVGNYGYTF,TGTGCCACATTCGTGGGGAACTATGGCTACACCTTC
TRBJ2-1,few,TRBV5-1,TRBD1,CASSGLDRGVYNEQFF,TGCGCCAGCAGCGGTCTAGACAGGGGGGTTTACAATGAGCAGTTCTTC
TRBJ2-3,.,TRBV20-1,TRBD1,CSASTGAATDTQYF,TGCAGTGCTAGCACAGGGGCCGCGACAGATACGCAGTATTTT
TRBJ2-1,many,TRBV20-1,.,CSARDSTDEQFF,TGCAGTGCTAGAGATTCTACCGATGAGCAGTTCTTC
TRBJ2-3,many,TRBV2,TRBD2,CASSDGGDSTDTQYF,TGTGCCAGCAGTGATGGGGGGGATAGCACAGATACGCAGTATTTT
TRBJ2-5,many,TRBV11-2,.,CASSLPGGGVQYF,TGTGCCAGCAGCTTACCCGGCGGGGGCGTCCAGTACTTC
TRBJ2-3,.,TRBV3-1,.,CASSQGQGPSDTQYF,TGTGCCAGCAGCCAAGGGCAGGGGCCGTCAGATACGCAGTATTTT
TRBJ2-5,.,TRBV25-1,TRBD2,CASSEYGRGGAETQYF,TGTGCCAGCAGTGAATACGGGAGGGGGGGCGCGGAGACCCAGTACTTC
TRBJ2-2,few,TRBV20-1,.,CSVPHPTGPTGELFF,TGCAGTGTTCCTCATCCGACAGGCCCCACCGGGGAGCTGTTTTTT
TRBJ1-5,many,TRBV18,TRBD1,CASSRGTGTSQPQHF,TGTGCCAGCTCACGCGGGACAGGGACGAGTCAGCCCCAGCATTTT
TRBJ2-3,once,TRBV27,TRBD2,CASSSRLAGGFTDTQYF,TGTGCCAGCAGTTCCAGACTAGCGGGAGGCTTCACAGATACGCAGTATTTT
TRBJ2-3,few,TRBV20-1,.,CSARDPGSITDTQYF,TGCAGTGCTAGAGACCCCGGGTCCATCACAGATACGCAGTATTTT
TRBJ2-7,few,TRBV2,TRBD1,CASSPFVGTGTYEQYF,TGTGCCAGCAGTCCCTTCGTCGGGACAGGGACCTACGAGCAGTACTTC
TRBJ2-3,.,TRBV28,.,CAVRQGGVTDTQYF,TGTGCCGTACGACAGGGAGGGGTCACAGATACGCAGTATTTT
TRBJ2-5,many,TRBV12-3/TRBV12-4,.,CASSLMGQTQYF,TGTGCCAGCAGTTTGATGGGGCAGACCCAGTACTTC
TRBJ2-5,few,TRBV18,.,CASSPSEGWETQYF,TGTGCCAGCTCACCAAGTGAGGGTTGGGAGACCCAGTACTTC
TRBJ2-7,.,TRBV5-5,.,CASSLLRGRGFHEQYF,TGTGCCAGCAGCTTGTTGAGGGGGAGGGGTTTTCACGAGCAGTACTTC
TRBJ2-5,.,TRBV20-1,.,CSALSGETQYF,TGCAGTGCTCTCTCCGGGGAGACCCAGTACTTC
TRBJ2-3,many,TRBV18,TRBD1,CASTTGADTQYF,TGTGCCAGCACTACAGGGGCAGATACGCAGTATTTT
TRBJ2-1,few,TRBV27,.,CASNSLGLHEQFF,TGTGCCAGCAATTCTCTGGGGTTGCATGAGCAGTTCTTC
TRBJ1-6,.,TRBV12-3/TRBV12-4,TRBD1,CASSGTGPNSPLHF,TGTGCCAGCAGCGGGACAGGACCAAATTCACCCCTCCACTTT